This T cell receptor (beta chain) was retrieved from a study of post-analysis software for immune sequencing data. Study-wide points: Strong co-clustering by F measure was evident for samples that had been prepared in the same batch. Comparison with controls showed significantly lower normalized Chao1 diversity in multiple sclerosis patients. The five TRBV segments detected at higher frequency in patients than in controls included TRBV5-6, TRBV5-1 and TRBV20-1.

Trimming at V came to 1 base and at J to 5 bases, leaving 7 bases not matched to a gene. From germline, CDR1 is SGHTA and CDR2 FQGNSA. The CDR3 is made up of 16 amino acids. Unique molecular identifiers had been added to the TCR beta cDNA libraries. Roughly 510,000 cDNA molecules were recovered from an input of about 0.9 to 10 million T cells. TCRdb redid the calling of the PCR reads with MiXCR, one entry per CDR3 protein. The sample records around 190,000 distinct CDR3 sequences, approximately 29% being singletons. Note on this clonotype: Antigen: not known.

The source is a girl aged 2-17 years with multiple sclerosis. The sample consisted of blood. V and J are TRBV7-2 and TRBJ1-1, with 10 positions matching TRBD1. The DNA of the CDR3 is TGTGCCAGCAGCTTAGTCGGACTGGGACAGGGGACTGAAGCTTTCTTT. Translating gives CASSLVGLGQGTEAFF.